The clone carrying this T cell receptor beta chain showed up just a few times. Its target is not known. Additional DNA sequences in this sample encode the identical CDR3. Recipients boosted at about 4 weeks or about 12 weeks are pooled. The data derive from a study of T cell responses to AZD1222 COVID-19 vaccine. Study findings and constraints: Without day 14 samples, only post-peak T cell repertoires were studied. Per reports, nearly half of all spike-specific TCRs target regions that are unmutated in variants.

This table comes from immunoSEQ multiplex PCR, and its TCRdb copy is limited to in-frame clones, with some not included. This sample has approximately 170,000 clones; 88% occur once, and the top ten carry around a tenth. V was trimmed by 5 bases and J by 4 bases, leaving 15 bases between them. The CDR3 spans 15 residues. Germline CDR1 is SGHTA and CDR2 is FQGTGA. This clonotype was sampled from an adult who received the AZD1222 COVID-19 vaccine. The chain links TRBV7-3 to TRBJ2-1; D perhaps matches TRBD2 (6 bases). Source: peripheral blood, taken 28 days after the second AZD1222 dose. The CDR3 here is CASSPGTGTYNEQFF. The CDR3, as DNA: TGTGCCAGCAGCCCGGGGACTGGCACTTACAATGAGCAGTTCTTC. The full variable domain, rest sourced from reference TRBV7-3 and TRBJ2-1, is GAGVSQTPSNKVTEKGKYVELRCDPISGHTALYWYRQSLGQGPEFLIYFQGTGAADDSGLPNDRFFAVRPEGSVSTLKIQRTERGDSAVYLCASSPGTGTYNEQFFGPGTRLTVL.